A selection of T cell receptor beta chains follows, all from one sample in a study of blood T cell repertoires in COVID-19. Data came from immunoSEQ multiplex PCR; TCRdb stores just in-frame clones and leaves some out. Of about 150,000 clones in the sample, roughly 80% are singletons; the top ten hold 5.5% to 7%. The sequencing sample was made of PBMCs or T cells enriched from blood (not recorded which). The receptors stem from a woman aged 45-60 years who had recovered from COVID-19. CDR3s include the opening cysteine and the closing phenylalanine or tryptophan. Fields, in order: J gene, D gene, clone size, V gene, CDR3 protein, CDR3 DNA. The D gene is left open where the match is weak. Not all rows give a size; the values are once, few, many and, for expanded clones, a class.

>TRBJ2-1|-|-|TRBV7-9
CASSLARGGAPSYNEQFF
TGTGCCAGCAGCTTAGCCCGAGGGGGGGCTCCCTCCTACAATGAGCAGTTCTTC
>TRBJ1-3|TRBD1|-|TRBV7-9
CASSPGQGFSTIYF
TGTGCCAGCAGCCCCGGACAGGGCTTTAGCACCATATATTTT
>TRBJ1-6|-|few|TRBV7-9
CASSHGRAQVSF
TGTGCCAGCAGCCACGGGAGGGCCCAGGTATCTTTT
>TRBJ2-5|-|-|TRBV5-1
CASSPTPRYQETQYF
TGCGCCAGCAGCCCAACCCCTAGGTACCAAGAGACCCAGTACTTC
>TRBJ1-5|-|-|TRBV4-1
CASSQVLDRLSNQPQHF
TGCGCCAGCAGCCAGGTATTAGACAGGCTTAGCAATCAGCCCCAGCATTTT
>TRBJ1-6|-|-|TRBV19
CASSIGARNSPLHF
TGTGCCAGTAGTATAGGGGCGCGAAATTCACCCCTCCACTTT
>TRBJ1-3|-|-|TRBV28
CASTFLQGSLSGNTIYF
TGTGCCAGCACCTTCCTACAGGGAAGCCTCTCTGGAAACACCATATATTTT
>TRBJ1-1|TRBD1|few|TRBV4-2
CASSPGTGGENTEAFF
TGTGCCAGCAGCCCTGGGACAGGGGGCGAAAACACTGAAGCTTTCTTT
>TRBJ2-7|-|-|TRBV2
CASSDRGEQYF
TGTGCCAGCAGTGATCGGGGCGAGCAGTACTTC
>TRBJ2-3|-|-|TRBV5-4
CASSPVQGTQYF
TGTGCCAGCAGCCCGGTTCAGGGTACGCAGTATTTT
>TRBJ2-2|-|once|TRBV5-6
CASSLAVGELFF
TGTGCCAGCAGCTTGGCCGTTGGGGAGCTGTTTTTT
>TRBJ1-2|TRBD1|once|TRBV18
CASSPRGQAYYGYTF
TGTGCCAGCTCCCCTAGGGGACAGGCCTACTATGGCTACACCTTC
>TRBJ2-2|TRBD1|few|TRBV5-1
CASSPGTGGSGELFF
TGCGCCAGCAGCCCCGGGACAGGAGGTTCCGGGGAGCTGTTTTTT
>TRBJ2-2|-|few|TRBV5-4
CASSLGGQDHTGELFF
TGTGCCAGCAGCCTGGGAGGACAAGACCACACCGGGGAGCTGTTTTTT
>TRBJ2-2|TRBD2|-|TRBV7-2
CASSSYQRGGSGELFF
TGTGCCAGCAGCTCTTATCAGCGGGGGGGCAGCGGGGAGCTGTTTTTT